A single sample is the source of the 25 T cell receptor beta chains below, sequenced in a study of T cell repertoires and Cas9 in healthy adults. Clones were sequenced by immunoSEQ multiplex PCR, and TCRdb holds only the in-frame ones, with some missing. The table shows more than 20,000 clones, with 85% to 95% occurring only once. The sample comprised CD4+ effector T cells (CD127+, CD25-, CD137-, CD154-) from PBMCs; culture status not recorded. The receptors come from a human donor in good health.

The rearrangement joins TRBV18 to TRBJ2-2; D is unresolved. Per the germline V gene, CDR1 is KGHSH and CDR2 is LQKENI. V lost 3 bases, J lost 0 bases, and 5 bases lay in between. The CDR3 contains 14 residues. The CDR3 coding sequence is TGTGCCAGCTCACCGCTTGCGAACACCGGGGAGCTGTTTTTT. This gives the protein CASSPLANTGELFF.

J is TRBJ2-7 and V is TRBV7-8; D gene ambiguous. The CDR3 length is 14 residues. The germline V and J ends were trimmed by 3 bases and 5 bases, with 14 bases remaining between them. CDR1 and CDR2 (germline): SGHVS, FQNEAQ. CDR3 loop: CASSFLKGFHEQYV. The CDR3 nucleotides read TGTGCCAGCAGCTTTTTGAAGGGATTCCACGAGCAGTACGTC.

The chain combines TRBV28 with TRBJ1-4, with D perhaps matching TRBD1 (5 bases). Looked up from germline, CDR1 is MDHEN and CDR2 is SYDVKM. The CDR3 runs to 14 residues. Trimming took 6 bases from V and 8 from J, leaving 16 bases between them. Here the CDR3 reads CASSPPQVWEKLFF. In DNA form, the CDR3 reads TGTGCCAGCAGCCCCCCACAGGTCTGGGAAAAACTGTTTTTT.

The genes are TRBV7-9 and TRBJ2-6; D may match TRBD1 or TRBD2 (5 bases each). CDR1 is SEHNR, CDR2 FQNEAQ, per germline (reference sequence). Between the trimmed V and J ends, which lost 0 bases and 0 bases, there was a span of 12 bases. CDR3 size: 18 residues. In DNA, the CDR3 is TGTGCCAGCAGCTTAGCGCTGGGGACCGCCTCTGGGGCCAACGTCCTGACTTTC. This encodes CASSLALGTASGANVLTF.

The CDR3 coding sequence is TGTGCCAGCAGCCAAGCGCGGGGTGGTTCACCCCTCCACTTT. This gives the protein CASSQARGGSPLHF. The chain carries TRBV7-6 and TRBJ1-6; unclear D gene. The CDR3 consists of 14 residues. Germline CDR1 and CDR2: SGHVS and FNYEAQ. Deletions cut 5 bases from V and 9 bases from J, with 14 bases between. The entire variable domain, with the rest obtained from reference TRBV7-6 and TRBJ1-6, is as follows: GAGVSQSPRYKVTKRGQDVALRCDPISGHVSLYWYRQALGQGPEFLTYFNYEAQQDKSGLPNDRFSAERPEGSISTLTIQRTEQRDSAMYRCASSQARGGSPLHFGNGTRLTVT.

V and J are TRBV6-1 and TRBJ2-7, with D perhaps TRBD1 (6 bases). Germline V gives CDR1 MNHNS, CDR2 SASEGT. There are 14 residues in the CDR3. V was clipped by 5 bases and J by 2 bases, with 13 bases between them. The CDR3: CASSPGTPPYEQYF. In DNA form, the CDR3 reads TGTGCCAGCAGTCCCGGGACACCCCCCTACGAGCAGTACTTC.

This sequence joins TRBV15 and TRBJ2-7, with D possibly TRBD1 on 6 matching bases. V lost 3 bases to trimming and J lost 4 bases, with 19 bases between them. Germline V lookup: CDR1 LNHNV, CDR2 YYDKDF (reference sequence). The CDR3 extends over 16 amino acids. The CDR3 is CATSRSTGSLSYEQYV. The CDR3 nucleotides are TGTGCCACCAGCAGGTCCACAGGGTCCCTTTCTTACGAGCAGTACGTC.

The chain is built from TRBV10-2 and TRBJ1-4; 7 positions agree with TRBD1. V was pared by 0 bases and J by 17 bases, with 9 bases of the junction left unmatched. The CDR3 covers 13 residues. Germline loops: CDR1 WSHSY, CDR2 SAAADI. CDR3 in DNA: TGCGCCAGCAGTGAGTCACGCCCCAGGGGGTGTTTTTTT. Translated: CASSESRPRGCFF.

This sequence joins TRBV14 and TRBJ1-1; D is ambiguous. Per the germline V gene, CDR1 is SGHDN and CDR2 is FVKESK. Trimming removed 4 bases at V and 10 bases at J, with 22 bases between. The CDR3 totals 15 residues. CDR3 protein: CASSRGNNMPFGAFF. CDR3 sequence (DNA): TGTGCCAGCAGCCGGGGTAATAACATGCCGTTTGGAGCTTTCTTT.

The chain employs TRBV7-2 and TRBJ1-4; 8 bases are shared with TRBD1. There are 14 residues in the CDR3. The germline CDR1 and CDR2 sequences are SGHTA and FQGNSA. V lost 4 bases and J lost 4; bases outside the gene matches: 2. The chain's CDR3 is CASSWTGRNEKLFF. CDR3 bases: TGTGCCAGCAGCTGGACAGGGCGTAATGAAAAACTGTTTTTT.

V and J are TRBV4-2 and TRBJ1-3; 7 positions match TRBD1. CDR3 length: 15 amino acids. V was clipped by 1 base and J by 6 bases; unmatched bases: 6. Germline V lookup: CDR1 LGHNA, CDR2 YNFKEQ. The CDR3 loop is CASSQGTGGENTIYF. In DNA form, the CDR3 reads TGTGCCAGCAGCCAAGGGACAGGCGGAGAAAACACCATATATTTT.

This clone has just one count. The chain recombines TRBV15 with TRBJ1-5, with D maybe TRBD1 (6 bases). CDR1 and CDR2 (germline): LNHNV, YYDKDF (reference sequence). The CDR3 length is 16 residues. The V and J ends lost 4 bases and 1 base respectively, with 14 bases between them. Written as DNA, the CDR3 is TGTGCCACCAGCAAACCCGGGGGGCTGAGCAATCAGCCCCAGCATTTT. Residues: CATSKPGGLSNQPQHF.

V is TRBV5-1 and J is TRBJ1-3; the D is unclear. Trimming removed 0 bases from V and 1 base from J, with 14 bases in between. The CDR3 covers 17 residues. Germline V gives CDR1 SGHRS, CDR2 YFSETQ. The chain's CDR3 is CASSLGAGSVSGNTIYF. CDR3 sequence (DNA): TGCGCCAGCAGCTTGGGGGCAGGCTCTGTTTCTGGAAACACCATATATTTT. Combining the CDR3 with reference TRBV5-1 and TRBJ1-3 gives the whole variable domain KAGVTQTPRYLIKTRGQQVTLSCSPISGHRSVSWYQQTPGQGLQFLFEYFSETQRNKGNFPGRFSGRQFSNSRSEMNVSTLELGDSALYLCASSLGAGSVSGNTIYFGEGSWLTVV.

The chain couples TRBV19 to TRBJ1-4; D gene ambiguous. Germline V gene lookup returns CDR1 LNHDA and CDR2 SQIVND (reference sequence). V was shortened by 6 bases and J by 12 bases, with 11 bases between the two germline ends. There are 11 residues in the CDR3. In DNA form, the CDR3 reads TGTGCCAGTAGGGCCCGCGGGGAACTGTTTTTT. Translated, it gives CASRARGELFF.

V and J are TRBV11-1 and TRBJ2-3; 7 bases fit TRBD1. This CDR3 is built from 16 residues. J lost 4 bases, V lost 2 bases, and 9 bases had no gene match. In germline, CDR1 is SGHAT, CDR2 FQDESV (reference sequence). The CDR3 here is CASSLSGQGVADTQYF. In DNA, the CDR3 is TGTGCCAGCAGCTTATCGGGCCAGGGGGTGGCAGATACGCAGTATTTT.

V is TRBV2 and J is TRBJ2-7; no clear D. V lost 8 bases to trimming and J lost 4 bases, with 15 bases between them. This CDR3 contains 13 residues. The germline gives CDR1 SNHLY, CDR2 FYNNEI. The CDR3 is CASLEKFGYEQYV. The CDR3 coding sequence is TGTGCCAGCCTAGAGAAGTTCGGGTACGAGCAGTACGTC.

This chain links TRBV6-5 with TRBJ2-7, with 7 bases lining up with TRBD2. V lost 6 bases, J lost 5 bases, and 7 bases stayed unmatched. This CDR3 contains 13 residues. Per the germline V gene, CDR1 is MNHEY and CDR2 is SVGAGI. The CDR3 DNA reads as TGTGCCAGCAGGCCCAGCGGGGCTAACGAGCAGTACGTC. Translating gives CASRPSGANEQYV.

J is TRBJ1-1 and V is TRBV2, with 9 positions matching TRBD1. CDR1 and CDR2 (germline): SNHLY, FYNNEI. V shed 9 bases, J shed 4 bases, and the junction held 3 bases outside the gene matches. The CDR3 length is 12 residues. The CDR3: CARGQGGTEAFF. In DNA, the CDR3 is TGTGCCAGGGGACAGGGTGGCACTGAAGCTTTCTTT.

V usage is TRBV9 and J usage is TRBJ2-5; 9 bases are shared with TRBD1. J was trimmed by 5 bases and V by 3 bases; bases with no gene match: 5. The CDR3 runs 14 residues. Germline V gene data show CDR1 as SGDLS and CDR2 as YYNGEE. The CDR3 loop reads CASSESGQGETQYF. The CDR3 nucleotides read TGTGCCAGCAGCGAAAGCGGACAGGGGGAGACCCAGTACTTC.

The chain links TRBV11-3 to TRBJ2-5; 7 nucleotides match TRBD2. The J segment lost 5 bases and the V segment lost 7 bases, leaving 16 bases of the junction unmatched. CDR1 SGHNT and CDR2 YENEEA come from the germline V gene. CDR3 length: 16 residues. The CDR3 here is CASTEKRGVDLETQYF. As DNA, the CDR3 is TGTGCCAGCACGGAAAAGCGGGGTGTGGATCTGGAGACCCAGTACTTC.

The chain is built from TRBV5-5 and TRBJ2-1; TRBD2 matches at 14 bases. Germline CDR1 reads SGHKS; CDR2 reads YYEKEE (reference sequence). V lost 0 bases and J lost 7; bases outside the gene matches: 12. This CDR3 region has 19 residues. CDR3 region: CASSLGAEGTSGRRNEQFF. The CDR3 bases are TGTGCCAGCAGCTTGGGGGCGGAAGGGACTAGCGGGAGAAGGAATGAGCAGTTCTTC.

This clone has more than one count but fewer than ten. This rearrangement joins TRBV19 to TRBJ1-1; 8 nucleotides align to TRBD1. Germline CDR1 reads LNHDA; CDR2 reads SQIVND (reference sequence). The CDR3 runs 15 residues. V dropped 5 bases and J dropped 5; count of bases not matched to a gene: 10. CDR3 bases: TGTGCCAGTAGTCTACGGACAGGGATAGGGACTGAAGCTTTCTTT. Translating it yields CASSLRTGIGTEAFF.

V gene TRBV7-9 combines with J gene TRBJ2-7, with 9 bases identical to TRBD1. Losses at the gene ends were 5 bases for V and 3 bases for J; bases not matched to a gene: 2. CDR1 SEHNR and CDR2 FQNEAQ come from the germline V gene (reference sequence). The CDR3 has 13 amino acids. CDR3 DNA sequence: TGTGCCAGCAGCCGGACAGGGGTCTACGAGCAGTACTTC. This sequence encodes CASSRTGVYEQYF.

The chain links TRBV19 to TRBJ1-6; a weak D match, TRBD1 (5 bases). Per germline, CDR1 LNHDA and CDR2 SQIVND (reference sequence). The CDR3 covers 15 residues. V gave up 5 bases and J gave up 7 bases, with 15 bases separating them. The chain's CDR3 is CASSAGWVTNSPLHF. Here the CDR3 DNA reads TGTGCCAGTAGTGCAGGGTGGGTCACAAATTCACCCCTCCACTTT.

This clone was counted between two and nine times. J is TRBJ1-1 and V is TRBV9; 8 nucleotides align to TRBD1. In germline, CDR1 is SGDLS, CDR2 YYNGEE. The CDR3 spans 15 residues. V shed 2 bases and J 7 bases; nucleotides not matched to a gene: 10. DNA for the CDR3: TGTGCCAGCAGCGTCGATCAGGGGGCGTATAATGAAGCTTTCTTT. The encoded protein is CASSVDQGAYNEAFF.